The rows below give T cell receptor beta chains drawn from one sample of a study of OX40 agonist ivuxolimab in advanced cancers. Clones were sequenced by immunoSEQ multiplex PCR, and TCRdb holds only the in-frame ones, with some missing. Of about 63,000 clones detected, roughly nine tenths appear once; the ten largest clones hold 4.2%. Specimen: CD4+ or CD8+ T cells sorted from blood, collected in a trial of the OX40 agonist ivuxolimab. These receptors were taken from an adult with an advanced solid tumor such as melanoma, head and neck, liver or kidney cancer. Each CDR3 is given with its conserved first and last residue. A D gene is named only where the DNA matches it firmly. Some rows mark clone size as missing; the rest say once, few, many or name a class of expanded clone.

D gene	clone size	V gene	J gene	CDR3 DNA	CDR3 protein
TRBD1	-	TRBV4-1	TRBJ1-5	TGCGCCAGCAGCCAAGATCCGATGGACAGGGGGGTTCAGCCCCAGCATTTT	CASSQDPMDRGVQPQHF
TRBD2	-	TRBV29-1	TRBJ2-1	TGCAGCAGTCCGGGACTAGCGGGAGATGAGCAGTTCTTC	CSSPGLAGDEQFF
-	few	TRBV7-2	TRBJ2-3	TGTGCCAGCAGCTTAGACGGGCCAGCCCAGATATCGGATACGCAGTATTTT	CASSLDGPAQISDTQYF
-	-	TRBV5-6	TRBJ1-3	TGTGCCAGCAGCTTGGCCTTGGGAAACACCATATATTTT	CASSLALGNTIYF
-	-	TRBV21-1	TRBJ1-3	TGTGCCAGCAGCAAAAGTCCAGGGGGGGCGAGAAACACCATATATTTT	CASSKSPGGARNTIYF
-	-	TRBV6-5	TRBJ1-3	TGTGCCAGCAGTACTTACAGCGGCCCTGGAAACACCATATATTTT	CASSTYSGPGNTIYF
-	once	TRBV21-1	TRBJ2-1	TGTGCCAGCAGCACCGAGTCCAATGAGCAGTTCTTC	CASSTESNEQFF
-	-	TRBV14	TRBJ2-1	TGTGCCAGCAGCCAAGATGGGCAGGGGCTACATGAGCAGTTCTTC	CASSQDGQGLHEQFF
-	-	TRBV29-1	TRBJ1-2	TGCAGCGTCCTCGACAGGCTTGACTATGGCTACACCTTC	CSVLDRLDYGYTF
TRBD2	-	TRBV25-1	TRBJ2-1	TGTGCCAGCAGTGAAGGACTAGCGGAGTCGAGCTCCTACAATGAGCAGTTCTTC	CASSEGLAESSSYNEQFF
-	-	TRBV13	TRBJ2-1	TGTGCCAGCAGACGACAGAGCTACAATGAGCAGTTCTTC	CASRRQSYNEQFF
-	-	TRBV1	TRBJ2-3	TGCACCAGCAGCCAAGATGTAGGCAGGTGGGGGCTCTCAGATACGCAGTATTTT	CTSSQDVGRWGLSDTQYF
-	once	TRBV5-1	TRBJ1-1	TGCGCCAGCAGGACAGGAGGCACTGAAGCTTTCTTT	CASRTGGTEAFF
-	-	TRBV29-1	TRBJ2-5	TGCAGCGTTGAAACCCCTCAGACTAGTTACGGGACCCAGTACTTC	CSVETPQTSYGTQYF
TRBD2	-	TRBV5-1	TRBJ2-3	TGCGCCAGCAGATTGACTAGCGGGAATGCAGATACGCAGTATTTT	CASRLTSGNADTQYF
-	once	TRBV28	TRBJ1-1	TGTGCCAGCAGTCCAGGACTGTACATGAACACTGAAGCTTTCTTT	CASSPGLYMNTEAFF
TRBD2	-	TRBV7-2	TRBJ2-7	TGTGCCAGCAACACGCCCGGGACTAGCATCTACGAGCAGTACTTC	CASNTPGTSIYEQYF
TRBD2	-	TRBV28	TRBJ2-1	TGTGCCAGCAGTTTACCCCGACTAGCGTCCTACAATGAGCAGTTCTTC	CASSLPRLASYNEQFF
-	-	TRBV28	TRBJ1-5	TGTGCCAGCAGTTTCGTTCCGGGGGGGGGATGGAATCAGCCCCAGCATTTT	CASSFVPGGGWNQPQHF
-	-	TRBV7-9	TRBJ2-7	TGTGCCAGCAGCTTAACGGGACGGAGCTACGAGCAGTACTTC	CASSLTGRSYEQYF
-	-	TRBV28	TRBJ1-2	TGTGCCAGCAGACTTCGAAAAGGGCTAGGATATGGCTACACCTTC	CASRLRKGLGYGYTF
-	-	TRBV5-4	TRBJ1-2	TGTGCCAGCAGCCTAATGGGAAATGAATATGGCTACACCTTC	CASSLMGNEYGYTF